This passage covers 22 T cell receptor beta chains from one sample sequenced in a study of blood T cell repertoires in COVID-19. Using immunoSEQ multiplex PCR, the repertoire was profiled, and TCRdb retains in-frame clones only, with some absent. Among fewer than 400,000 clones listed, 75% to 90% were seen once. The sample comprised PBMCs or T cells enriched from blood (not recorded which). Every receptor here comes from a man aged 55 to 70 who had recovered from COVID-19.

The rearrangement links TRBV18 to TRBJ1-1, with D uncertain. Germline V gives CDR1 KGHSH, CDR2 LQKENI. V lost 8 bases to trimming and J lost 0 bases, with 16 bases between them. This CDR3 has 15 amino acids. The CDR3 here is CASQYRGSMNTEAFF. As DNA, the CDR3 is TGTGCCAGCCAGTACCGAGGGAGTATGAACACTGAAGCTTTCTTT.

The V call is TRBV4-2, the J call TRBJ1-4; TRBD1 agrees at 10 bases. V shed 4 bases and J 8 bases; nucleotides not matched to a gene: 10. Germline V gene sequence: CDR1 LGHNA, CDR2 YNFKEQ. This CDR3 has 16 amino acids. The CDR3 loop is CASSPNDRGQSEKLFF. The CDR3 nucleotides read TGTGCCAGCAGCCCCAACGACAGGGGGCAATCGGAAAAACTGTTTTTT.

The J gene is TRBJ2-5, the V gene TRBV20-1; 12 bases map to TRBD1. J was trimmed by 5 bases and V by 5 bases; bases with no gene match: 9. Germline V CDR1 and CDR2: DFQATT, SNEGSKA (reference sequence). The CDR3 contains 15 residues. The CDR3 region is CSARDRDRGQETQYF. CDR3 coding DNA: TGCAGTGCTCGTGACCGGGACAGGGGGCAGGAGACCCAGTACTTC.

The chain is built from TRBV6-5 and TRBJ2-1; TRBD1 agrees at 9 bases. The CDR3 has 13 amino acids. Germline CDR1 is MNHEY and CDR2 is SVGAGI. CDR3 coding DNA: TGTGCTGCGGGGACAGGGCTGTACAATGAGCAGTTCTTC. It yields the protein CAAGTGLYNEQFF.

The rearrangement links TRBV4-3 to TRBJ2-2; the match to TRBD2 covers 7 bases. Germline loops: CDR1 LGHNA, CDR2 YSLEER. The CDR3 covers 15 residues. The V segment lost 2 bases and the J segment 4 bases; nucleotides outside the gene matches: 4. The CDR3 DNA reads TGCGCCAGCAGCCAATTCCTAGCGGCCACCGGGGAGCTGTTTTTT. It codes for CASSQFLAATGELFF.

V and J are TRBV11-1 and TRBJ2-3; a weak D match, TRBD1 (6 bases). Germline CDR1 SGHAT, CDR2 FQDESV (reference sequence). The length of the CDR3 is 15 residues. V was clipped by 2 bases and J by 1 base, with 10 bases between them. Written as DNA, the CDR3 is TGTGCCAGCAGCTTAAACAGGGCGGGCACAGATACGCAGTATTTT. Translated, it gives CASSLNRAGTDTQYF.

This chain uses TRBV7-9 with TRBJ2-5; D uncertain. Trimming took 0 bases from V and 4 from J, leaving 6 bases between them. The CDR3 totals 13 residues. Germline loops: CDR1 SEHNR, CDR2 FQNEAQ (reference sequence). The CDR3 coding sequence is TGTGCCAGCAGCTTAGCGACTGGAGAGACCCAGTACTTC. Translating gives CASSLATGETQYF.

The chain carries TRBV29-1 and TRBJ2-7; 7 bases align to TRBD1. The germline gives CDR1 SQVTM, CDR2 ANQGSEA. J was trimmed by 0 bases and V by 6 bases; bases with no gene match: 8. The CDR3 runs to 14 residues. The CDR3 DNA reads as TGCAGCGTAGCAACGACAGGGCGCTCCTACGAGCAGTACTTC. Its translation is CSVATTGRSYEQYF.

The V call is TRBV7-2, the J call TRBJ1-5; 8 bases agree with TRBD1. The CDR3 is 15 residues long. The V gene's germline CDR1 is SGHTA and CDR2 FQGNSA. Unmatched junction bases numbered 3, after V lost 5 bases and J lost 0 bases. CDR3 coding DNA: TGTGCCAGCAGCGGACAGGGTTATAGCAATCAGCCCCAGCATTTT. Its translation: CASSGQGYSNQPQHF.

V gene TRBV6-5 combines with J gene TRBJ2-1; 13 bases line up with TRBD2. This CDR3 spans 15 amino acids. Germline V lookup: CDR1 MNHEY, CDR2 SVGAGI. Unmatched junction bases numbered 5, after V lost 6 bases and J lost 6 bases. This CDR3 is CASRAGTSGINEQFF. The CDR3, as DNA: TGTGCCAGCAGGGCCGGGACTAGCGGGATCAATGAGCAGTTCTTC.

This clone is a singleton in its sample. The chain uses TRBV2 and TRBJ1-1; 9 nucleotides match TRBD1. The CDR3 extends over 12 amino acids. The J segment lost 6 bases and the V segment lost 6 bases, leaving 2 bases of the junction unmatched. Germline V gives CDR1 SNHLY, CDR2 FYNNEI. CDR3 nucleotides: TGTGCCAGCAGGGACAGGGGCCCTGAAGCTTTCTTT. It codes for CASRDRGPEAFF. The entire variable domain, with the rest obtained from reference TRBV2 and TRBJ1-1, is as follows: EPEVTQTPSHQVTQMGQEVILRCVPISNHLYFYWYRQILGQKVEFLVSFYNNEISEKSEIFDDQFSVERPDGSNFTLKIRSTKLEDSAMYFCASRDRGPEAFFGQGTRLTVV.

The chain has TRBV6-5 and TRBJ2-7; TRBD1 matches 8 bases. The CDR3 runs to 15 residues. Germline lookup yields CDR1 MNHEY and CDR2 SVGAGI. With 6 bases clipped from V and 0 bases from J, the junction kept 7 bases outside the gene matches. CDR3 region: CASRTTGATSYEQYF. The CDR3 DNA sequence: TGTGCCAGCAGAACGACAGGGGCGACCTCCTACGAGCAGTACTTC.

The rearrangement uses TRBV19 and TRBJ2-1, with 11 bases matching TRBD2. The V and J ends lost 4 bases and 3 bases, in that order; junction bases with no gene match: 5. The CDR3 spans 16 residues. Germline V CDR1 and CDR2: LNHDA, SQIVND (reference sequence). CDR3: CASSTRLAGLYNEQFF. CDR3 coding DNA: TGTGCCAGTAGTACTCGACTAGCGGGACTCTACAATGAGCAGTTCTTC.

This clone came up once. The V gene is TRBV12-5, the J gene TRBJ2-5; 7 bases fit TRBD2. Germline CDR1 and CDR2: LGHNT and FRNRAP. The CDR3 length is 14 residues. V shed 3 bases and J 2 bases; nucleotides not matched to a gene: 3. This CDR3 reads CASGFGGSQETQYF. The CDR3, as DNA: TGTGCTAGTGGTTTCGGCGGGAGTCAAGAGACCCAGTACTTC.

The chain employs TRBV9 and TRBJ2-3; TRBD2 agrees at 10 bases. Germline V gene data show CDR1 as SGDLS and CDR2 as YYNGEE. V was clipped by 3 bases and J by 0 bases; unmatched bases: 4. The CDR3 contains 16 residues. This chain's CDR3 is CASSEPSGSSTDTQYF. CDR3 DNA: TGTGCCAGCAGCGAACCTAGCGGGAGTAGCACAGATACGCAGTATTTT.

The rearrangement joins TRBV28 to TRBJ1-2; 9 nucleotides agree with TRBD1. Germline V lookup: CDR1 MDHEN, CDR2 SYDVKM. The CDR3 extends over 13 amino acids. J lost 6 bases, V lost 6 bases, and 5 bases had no gene match. CDR3 nucleotide sequence: TGTGCCAGCAGGCCACAGGGGGCTAATGGCTACACCTTC. It specifies CASRPQGANGYTF.

V usage is TRBV24-1 and J usage is TRBJ1-5; D is uncertain. Trimming took off 4 bases at V and 3 bases at J, with 9 bases between the two ends. This CDR3 is built from 14 residues. Germline CDR1 is KGHDR and CDR2 is SFDVKD. The CDR3 region has the DNA TGTGCCACCAGTGAAACAGCCTCCAATCAGCCCCAGCATTTT. Residues: CATSETASNQPQHF.

V usage is TRBV18 and J usage is TRBJ2-6; 7 positions agree with TRBD1. V trimming: 1 base; J trimming: 0 bases; junction bases outside the gene matches: 6. The germline V gene has CDR1 KGHSH and CDR2 LQKENI. The CDR3 is 18 residues long. DNA for the CDR3: TGTGCCAGCTCACCACAGCCGACAGGGATCTCTGGGGCCAACGTCCTGACTTTC. Translated, it gives CASSPQPTGISGANVLTF.

The CDR3 protein is CASRGPGLATGELFF. The CDR3 DNA reads as TGTGCCAGCAGGGGACCGGGACTAGCGACCGGGGAGCTGTTTTTT. The chain couples TRBV7-2 to TRBJ2-2; 10 positions match TRBD2. The CDR3 extends over 15 amino acids. Germline values: CDR1 SGHTA, CDR2 FQGNSA. Trimming took 6 bases from V and 5 from J; bases not matched to a gene: 6.

The rearrangement links TRBV27 to TRBJ1-1, with TRBD1 identical over 9 bases. This CDR3 is built from 17 residues. CDR1 and CDR2 (germline): MNHEY, SMNVEV (reference sequence). V lost 2 bases, J lost 1 base, and 8 bases stayed unmatched. The CDR3 sequence is CASSLSGQGPSNTEAFF. The CDR3 region has the DNA TGTGCCAGCAGTTTAAGCGGACAGGGGCCCTCGAACACTGAAGCTTTCTTT.

This clone was detected once. The chain employs TRBV4-2 and TRBJ2-3; 8 bases are a match to TRBD2. Germline V gives CDR1 LGHNA, CDR2 YNFKEQ. The CDR3 is 16 amino acids. The V and J ends lost 0 bases and 4 bases, in that order; junction bases with no gene match: 6. This CDR3 reads CASSQDASGPADTQYF. CDR3 sequence (DNA): TGTGCCAGCAGCCAAGATGCTAGCGGGCCCGCAGATACGCAGTATTTT.

The V call is TRBV2, the J call TRBJ1-2; TRBD1 aligns across 7 bases. This CDR3 has 16 amino acids. CDR1 and CDR2 (germline): SNHLY, FYNNEI. V gave up 7 bases and J gave up 8 bases; unmatched junction bases: 19. CDR3 loop: CASILETGPYNSGYTF. Written as DNA, the CDR3 is TGTGCCAGCATCCTCGAGACAGGGCCCTATAATTCGGGCTACACCTTC.